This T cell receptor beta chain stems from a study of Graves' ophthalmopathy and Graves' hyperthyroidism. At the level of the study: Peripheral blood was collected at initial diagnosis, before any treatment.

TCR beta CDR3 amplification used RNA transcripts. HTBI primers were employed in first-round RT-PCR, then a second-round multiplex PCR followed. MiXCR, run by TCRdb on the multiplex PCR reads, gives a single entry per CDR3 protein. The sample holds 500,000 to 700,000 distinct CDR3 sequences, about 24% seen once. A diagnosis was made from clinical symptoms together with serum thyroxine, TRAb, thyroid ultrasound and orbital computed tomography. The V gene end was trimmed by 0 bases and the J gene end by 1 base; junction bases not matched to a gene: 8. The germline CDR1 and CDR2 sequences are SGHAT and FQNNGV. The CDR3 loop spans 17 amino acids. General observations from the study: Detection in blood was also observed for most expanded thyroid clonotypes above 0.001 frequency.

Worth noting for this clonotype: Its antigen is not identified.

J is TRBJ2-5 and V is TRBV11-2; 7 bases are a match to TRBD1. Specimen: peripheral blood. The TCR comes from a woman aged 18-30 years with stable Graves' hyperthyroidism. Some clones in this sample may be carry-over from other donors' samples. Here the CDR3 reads CASSLDLLNRGQETQYF. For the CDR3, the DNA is TGTGCCAGCAGCTTAGATTTATTGAACAGGGGCCAAGAGACCCAGTACTTC.